The entry below describes one TCR beta chain. Its antigen is unidentified. This may be a read error, as it is one base from a much larger clone. Through a sample-barcoded 5' primer and a J-beta primer mix, a second PCR was run for roughly 7 to 12 cycles. Researchers report that each sample yielded at least 3 million CDR3-containing paired-end reads. Each CDR3 protein is one row after TCRdb ran MiXCR on the 5' RACE reads. This sample has under 2 million distinct CDR3 sequences, with about 32% found just once. This specimen comes from a study of blood T cells in healthy people across ages. Study in general: There was about one barcoded beta molecule captured by template switching per two T cells.

Study conclusions and caveats: The recorded TCR beta diversity per million T cells decreased in a roughly linear manner with age. Higher diversity, along with more naive CD4+ cells, distinguished long-lived donors from aged donors.

CDR3 length: 12 amino acids. CDR1 and CDR2 (germline): SGHKS, YYEKEE (reference sequence). The source is a woman aged 25 to 45 in good health. The chain is built from TRBV5-5 and TRBJ2-7; D possibly corresponds to TRBD1 (6 bases). What was sequenced was blood. CDR3 bases: TGTGCCGGCAGCCCAGGGGACTACGAGCAGTACTTC. Protein product: CAGSPGDYEQYF.